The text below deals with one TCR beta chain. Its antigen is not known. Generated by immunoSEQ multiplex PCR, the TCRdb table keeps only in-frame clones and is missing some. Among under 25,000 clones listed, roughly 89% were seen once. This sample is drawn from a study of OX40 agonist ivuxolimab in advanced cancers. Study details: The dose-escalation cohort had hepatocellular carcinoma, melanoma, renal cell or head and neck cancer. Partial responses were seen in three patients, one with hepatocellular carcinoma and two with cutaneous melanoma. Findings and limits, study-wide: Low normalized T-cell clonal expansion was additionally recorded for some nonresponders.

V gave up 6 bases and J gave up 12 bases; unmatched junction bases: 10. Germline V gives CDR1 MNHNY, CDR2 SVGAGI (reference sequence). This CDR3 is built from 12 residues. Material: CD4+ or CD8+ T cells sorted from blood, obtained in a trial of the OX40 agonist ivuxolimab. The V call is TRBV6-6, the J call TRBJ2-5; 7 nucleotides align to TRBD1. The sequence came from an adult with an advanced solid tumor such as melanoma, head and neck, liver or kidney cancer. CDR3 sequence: CASRAYRDSEYF. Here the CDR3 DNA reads TGTGCCAGCAGGGCATACCGGGACAGCGAGTACTTC.